This T cell receptor beta chain was captured by sequencing in a study of blood T cell repertoires in COVID-19. Study details: Donors in the United States, Italy and Spain gave samples during acute or convalescent COVID-19. PBMCs, B-cell-depleted T cells, or T cells were the source of the cDNA or gDNA that made up the material.

Germline V gene lookup returns CDR1 MNHEY and CDR2 SMNVEV (reference sequence). The ends lost 7 bases at V and 6 bases at J; junction bases unmatched: 8. This CDR3 is 13 amino acids long. In the authors' methods: Estimates of nucleated cell counts were drawn from the amplification of reference gene primers. This table comes from immunoSEQ multiplex PCR, and its TCRdb copy is limited to in-frame clones, with some not included. V and J calls and clone size are copied from that table; D and trimming were computed from the DNA. The sample lists around 250,000 clones, around 84% occurring once. Material: peripheral blood. This clonotype was obtained from a woman aged 65 to 85 with active or convalescent COVID-19. The chain couples TRBV27 to TRBJ1-2; 7 bases line up with TRBD1. In DNA form, the CDR3 reads TGTGCCAGCAAATTCACAGGGGCGGATGGCTACACCTTC. This sequence encodes CASKFTGADGYTF.